This TCR beta chain was identified in a study of blood T cell repertoires in COVID-19. Study overall: The United States, Italy and Spain supplied acute and convalescent COVID-19 samples. In each case, the material was cDNA or gDNA derived from T cells, B-cell-depleted T cells, or PBMCs.

The table came from immunoSEQ multiplex PCR; TCRdb's copy has only in-frame clones and leaves some out. This sample has 99,000 or so clones, with roughly nine tenths found just once. The V and J ends lost 2 bases and 6 bases respectively, with 19 bases between them. This CDR3 region has 16 residues. Germline V gene data show CDR1 as MNHEY and CDR2 as SVGAGI. The receptor was derived from a human donor in a cohort sampled during active COVID-19. The V and J genes are TRBV6-5 and TRBJ1-1, with a tentative D call TRBD1 (5 bases). Sequencing used peripheral blood. CDR3: CASSYESRGGSSEAFF. CDR3 DNA: TGTGCCAGCAGTTACGAGTCGAGGGGCGGGAGCTCTGAAGCTTTCTTT.